What follows are 7 T cell receptor beta chains derived from one specimen sequenced in a study of T-cell reconstitution after alpha-beta-depleted transplantation in children. Unique molecular identifiers tagged the TCRbeta library. A single record per CDR3 protein comes from TCRdb applying MiXCR to the PCR reads. This sample yields a few hundred thousand distinct CDR3 sequences, of which about 24% are seen a single time; about 5% belongs to the top ten. This specimen consisted of PBMCs, mostly from graft donor cells, obtained 360 days after TCRalphabeta/CD19-depleted stem cell transplant. The receptors shown here come from a female patient between 2 and 15 years old who had a stem cell transplant for congenital amegakaryocytic thrombocytopenia, so the T cells may come from the graft donor.

The chain carries TRBV28 and TRBJ2-5, with D tentatively TRBD1 (6 bases). V shed 5 bases and J shed 2 bases, with 18 bases lying between them. The CDR3 totals 16 residues. Per germline, CDR1 MDHEN and CDR2 SYDVKM. The DNA for the CDR3 is TGTGCCAGCAGTGACCCCCCAGGGGTTGGTCAAGAGACCCAGTACTTC. It translates to CASSDPPGVGQETQYF.

The gene calls are TRBV28 and TRBJ2-7; D is ambiguous. CDR1 and CDR2 (germline): MDHEN, SYDVKM. Trimming removed 0 bases from V and 3 bases from J, with 12 bases in between. This CDR3 has 15 amino acids. CDR3 sequence: CASSLWDRRSYEQYF. For the CDR3, the DNA is TGTGCCAGCAGTTTATGGGATCGTCGAAGCTACGAGCAGTACTTC. The whole variable domain, remainder taken from reference TRBV28 and TRBJ2-7, is DVKVTQSSRYLVKRTGEKVFLECVQDMDHENMFWYRQDPGLGLRLIYFSYDVKMKEKGDIPEGYSVSREKKERFSLILESASTNQTSMYLCASSLWDRRSYEQYFGPGTRLTVT.

In its sample, this clonotype was seen many times. The chain recombines TRBV21-1 with TRBJ2-4; TRBD2, the D gene given by the table, was not confirmed from the DNA. TRBV21-1 is reported as a pseudogene. CDR3 length: 19 amino acids. Written as DNA, the CDR3 is TGTGCCAGCAGCAAACCAAGCGGGAGGGCCCGGATGGCCAAAAACATTCAGTACTTC. This encodes CASSKPSGRARMAKNIQYF.

This clonotype came up a few times. This rearrangement joins TRBV19 to TRBJ2-7, with D hard to call. Germline lookup yields CDR1 LNHDA and CDR2 SQIVND (reference sequence). CDR3 length equals 12 residues. V lost 5 bases to trimming and J lost 2 bases, with 7 bases between them. Here the CDR3 reads CASSPETYEQYF. The CDR3 region has the DNA TGTGCCAGTAGTCCGGAAACCTACGAGCAGTACTTC.

The J gene is TRBJ2-5, the V gene TRBV5-1; D remains unclear. This CDR3 is built from 17 residues. V lost 1 base to trimming and J lost 0 bases, with 16 bases between them. Germline V gene sequence: CDR1 SGHRS, CDR2 YFSETQ. The CDR3 region is CASSLPYGRKNQETQYF. The CDR3 DNA follows: TGCGCCAGCAGCTTGCCTTACGGACGGAAAAACCAAGAGACCCAGTACTTC.

There are a few counts of this clonotype. The chain links TRBV28 to TRBJ2-7; 7 positions agree with TRBD1. The V gene's germline CDR1 is MDHEN and CDR2 SYDVKM. The CDR3 consists of 14 residues. With 7 bases clipped from V and 6 bases from J, the junction kept 12 bases outside the gene matches. CDR3 nucleotides: TGTGCCAGCACCCCGACCGGGACAGCGTTCGAGCAGTACTTC. Its translation: CASTPTGTAFEQYF.

The genes are TRBV27 and TRBJ2-3; 12 bases are shared with TRBD2. This CDR3 has 16 amino acids. The J segment lost 10 bases and the V segment lost 2 bases, leaving 10 bases of the junction unmatched. In germline, CDR1 is MNHEY, CDR2 SMNVEV (reference sequence). Here the CDR3 reads CASSLVGTSGWIAQYF. The CDR3 DNA is TGTGCCAGCAGTTTAGTTGGGACTAGCGGGTGGATAGCGCAGTATTTT.